These 25 T cell receptor beta chains originate from one sample sequenced in a study of blood T cell repertoires in COVID-19. Using immunoSEQ multiplex PCR, the repertoire was profiled, and TCRdb retains in-frame clones only, with some absent. The table has about 250,000 clones, 65% to 80% seen once; the top ten hold under 4.5%. The sample taken for sequencing was peripheral blood. These receptors originate from a woman between 35 and 50 years old with active or convalescent COVID-19.

On this clone itself: Other DNA sequences from this sample encode an identical CDR3 as well. The chain carries TRBV9 and TRBJ2-3; 8 positions match TRBD1. V lost 2 bases to trimming and J lost 3 bases; unmatched junction nucleotides: 2. The CDR3 is 14 amino acids. Germline loops: CDR1 SGDLS, CDR2 YYNGEE. The CDR3 protein is CASSVGQGTDTQYF. CDR3 DNA sequence: TGTGCCAGCAGCGTCGGACAGGGTACAGATACGCAGTATTTT.

The gene calls are TRBV12-3 or TRBV12-4 and TRBJ2-7, with D possibly being TRBD1 (5 bases). V gave up 5 bases and J gave up 3 bases, with 8 bases separating them. The CDR3 loop spans 12 amino acids. CDR3 bases: TGTGCCAGCAGTGCAGACAGCTACGAGCAGTACGTC. Its protein product is CASSADSYEQYV.

V and J are TRBV6-5 and TRBJ1-2; the D gene is possibly TRBD1 (6 bases). This CDR3 is 14 amino acids long. The germline gives CDR1 MNHEY, CDR2 SVGAGI. With 6 bases removed from V and 5 bases from J, the gap between germline ends came to 16 bases. The CDR3 DNA reads TGTGCCAGCAGATCAGGGGACGGCTCATATGGCTACACCTTC. The encoded protein is CASRSGDGSYGYTF.

This chain links TRBV18 with TRBJ1-6; 7 bases line up with TRBD1. Germline CDR1 is KGHSH and CDR2 is LQKENI. Trimming cost V 6 bases and J 3 bases; bases outside gene matches: 5. The CDR3 is 15 amino acids. CDR3 coding DNA: TGTGCCAGCTCCCCAGGGACAGACTATAATTCACCCCTCCACTTT. Its protein product is CASSPGTDYNSPLHF.

The V and J genes are TRBV7-8 and TRBJ1-5; 7 bases are a match to TRBD1. The CDR3 is 15 amino acids. Germline CDR1 and CDR2: SGHVS and FQNEAQ. Germline trimming cut 1 base from V and 6 bases from J; bases unmatched to any gene: 6. CDR3 protein: CASSLGGGSPQPQHF. CDR3 bases: TGTGCCAGCAGCTTAGGAGGGGGCTCCCCTCAGCCCCAGCATTTT.

The chain joins TRBV18 to TRBJ1-6, with 9 bases aligning to TRBD1. The junction had 4 bases not matched to a gene; V was cut back by 3 bases and J by 4 bases. The germline gives CDR1 KGHSH, CDR2 LQKENI. The CDR3 consists of 16 residues. The CDR3 sequence: CASSPRDRDYNSPLHF. In DNA, the CDR3 is TGTGCCAGCTCACCCCGGGACAGGGATTATAATTCACCCCTCCACTTT.

This chain connects TRBV7-9 to TRBJ1-1; D is possibly TRBD1 (6 bases). The germline V gene has CDR1 SEHNR and CDR2 FQNEAQ (reference sequence). V was clipped by 4 bases and J by 4 bases, with 16 bases between them. The CDR3 consists of 15 residues. CDR3 DNA sequence: TGTGCCAGCAGCTCCCTGGGGGGGCAGATCACTGAAGCTTTCTTT. Protein product: CASSSLGGQITEAFF.

The rearrangement links TRBV5-1 to TRBJ2-2; 8 bases fit TRBD2. In germline, CDR1 is SGHRS, CDR2 YFSETQ. V lost 0 bases to trimming and J lost 7 bases; unmatched junction nucleotides: 5. The CDR3 is made up of 15 amino acids. The CDR3 loop reads CASSLETSGVGELFF. CDR3 DNA: TGCGCCAGCAGCTTGGAAACTAGCGGTGTCGGGGAGCTGTTTTTT.

The chain carries TRBV2 and TRBJ2-7; 8 bases map to TRBD1. With 4 bases clipped from V and 5 bases from J, the junction kept 4 bases outside the gene matches. This CDR3 has 13 amino acids. Germline V CDR1 and CDR2: SNHLY, FYNNEI. CDR3 in amino acids: CASSGTGSHEQYF. For the CDR3, the DNA is TGTGCCAGCAGTGGGACAGGGTCCCACGAGCAGTACTTC.

In this sample, this clone turned up many times. The rearrangement links TRBV7-9 to TRBJ2-7; TRBD1 agrees at 9 bases. The CDR3 sequence is 16 residues long. V shed 4 bases, J shed 1 base, and the junction held 8 bases outside the gene matches. Germline CDR1 SEHNR, CDR2 FQNEAQ (reference sequence). Here the CDR3 DNA reads TGTGCCAGCAGCTCCCTTGAGGGACAGGGTTCCTACGAGCAGTACTTC. Its protein product is CASSSLEGQGSYEQYF.

This clone was found a few times. The chain carries TRBV11-1 and TRBJ1-6, with 8 bases matching TRBD1. Germline-derived CDR1 and CDR2 are SGHAT and FQDESV (reference sequence). With V trimmed by 5 bases and J by 5 bases, 8 bases remained unmatched. This CDR3 is 16 amino acids long. This CDR3 reads CASSPRQGRHNSPLHF. The CDR3, as DNA: TGTGCCAGCAGCCCGAGACAGGGGAGGCATAATTCACCCCTCCACTTT.

The chain links TRBV15 to TRBJ1-3, with 7 bases that match TRBD1. The CDR3 extends over 15 amino acids. V lost 2 bases, J lost 1 base, and 2 bases stayed unmatched. The germline V gene encodes CDR1 LNHNV and CDR2 YYDKDF (reference sequence). DNA for the CDR3: TGTGCCACCAGCAGACGGACAGGATCTGGAAACACCATATATTTT. The encoded protein is CATSRRTGSGNTIYF.

The table lists this clone with a few counts. The V gene is TRBV10-3, the J gene TRBJ2-1; 10 bases align to TRBD1. The length of the CDR3 is 14 residues. CDR1 is ENHRY, CDR2 SYGVKD, per germline. V shed 3 bases and J 14 bases; nucleotides not matched to a gene: 10. The CDR3 DNA sequence: TGTGCCATCAGTGACCAGAGGGACAGGGGAGAGGAGTTCTTC. Translating it yields CAISDQRDRGEEFF.

The chain carries TRBV19 and TRBJ2-7, with a possible D match to TRBD1 (5 bases). Trimming stripped 1 base from V and 4 bases from J, with 8 bases between. CDR1 and CDR2 (germline): LNHDA, SQIVND (reference sequence). The CDR3 runs to 13 residues. The CDR3: CASSIGTLYEQYV. As DNA, the CDR3 is TGTGCCAGTAGTATAGGGACACTTTACGAGCAGTACGTC.

V gene TRBV2 combines with J gene TRBJ2-1; 10 bases are shared with TRBD2. The CDR3 contains 15 residues. Trimming took 2 bases from V and 3 from J; bases not matched to a gene: 1. CDR1 and CDR2 from the germline V gene are SNHLY and FYNNEI. The CDR3 loop is CASSELAGVYNEQFF. The CDR3 nucleotides are TGTGCCAGCAGTGAACTAGCGGGGGTCTACAATGAGCAGTTCTTC. Using reference TRBV2 and TRBJ2-1 for the parts outside the CDR3, the full variable domain is EPEVTQTPSHQVTQMGQEVILRCVPISNHLYFYWYRQILGQKVEFLVSFYNNEISEKSEIFDDQFSVERPDGSNFTLKIRSTKLEDSAMYFCASSELAGVYNEQFFGPGTRLTVL.

This clone has more than one count but fewer than ten. V and J are TRBV25-1 and TRBJ1-1, with D hard to call. Germline assignment: CDR1 MGHDK and CDR2 SYGVNS. The CDR3 totals 14 residues. Trimming removed 3 bases from V and 0 bases from J, with 8 bases in between. The CDR3 coding sequence is TGTGCCAGCAGTGATGGCAGTGTGAACACTGAAGCTTTCTTT. Translated, it gives CASSDGSVNTEAFF.

This chain joins TRBV6-5 and TRBJ1-1; 7 positions agree with TRBD1. Germline trimming cut 0 bases from V and 12 bases from J; bases unmatched to any gene: 4. The CDR3 is 12 residues long. The germline CDR1 and CDR2 sequences are MNHEY and SVGAGI. This CDR3 reads CASSYSQGRSFF. CDR3 DNA: TGTGCCAGCAGTTACTCACAGGGGCGGTCTTTCTTT.

The J gene is TRBJ1-2, the V gene TRBV10-3, with D possibly matching TRBD1 (6 bases). The germline V gene encodes CDR1 ENHRY and CDR2 SYGVKD. The CDR3 contains 11 residues. The V end was cut by 5 bases, the J end by 7 bases, with 8 bases between. The chain's CDR3 is CAISTGLGYTF. In DNA form, the CDR3 reads TGTGCCATCAGTACAGGGCTTGGCTACACCTTC.

This chain's CDR3 is CASRETGGRTPQHF. The CDR3 DNA follows: TGTGCCAGCAGAGAAACAGGGGGTAGGACGCCCCAGCATTTT. The gene calls are TRBV27 and TRBJ1-5, with TRBD1 matching 8 bases. Germline V CDR1 and CDR2: MNHEY, SMNVEV (reference sequence). V lost 6 bases, J lost 9 bases, and 10 bases stayed unmatched. CDR3 length: 14 amino acids.

Here the CDR3 reads CASSLGKWDFDIQYF. CDR3 coding DNA: TGCGCCAGCAGCTTGGGGAAGTGGGACTTTGACATTCAGTACTTC. The rearrangement uses TRBV5-1 and TRBJ2-4, with D perhaps matching TRBD2 (6 bases). V dropped 0 bases and J dropped 8 bases, with 15 bases sitting between them. Germline V lookup: CDR1 SGHRS, CDR2 YFSETQ. The CDR3 length is 15 residues.

The chain couples TRBV3-1 (or the pseudogene TRBV3-2) to TRBJ2-5, with 9 bases matching TRBD2. Germline loops: CDR1 LGHDT, CDR2 YNNKEL (reference sequence). Trimming cost V 7 bases and J 3 bases; bases outside gene matches: 6. The CDR3 totals 14 residues. The CDR3 region is CASTAGGPKETQYF. CDR3 nucleotides: TGTGCCAGCACCGCGGGGGGGCCTAAAGAGACCCAGTACTTC.

The V and J genes are TRBV7-2 and TRBJ2-2, with D maybe TRBD1 (5 bases). The CDR3 runs to 16 residues. The ends were cut back, 0 bases at V and 0 bases at J, with 8 bases in the middle. Looked up from germline, CDR1 is SGHTA and CDR2 is FQGNSA. Here the CDR3 reads CASSLARAANTGELFF. CDR3 nucleotide sequence: TGTGCCAGCAGCTTAGCCAGGGCCGCGAACACCGGGGAGCTGTTTTTT. Full variable domain (rest looked up from reference TRBV7-2 and TRBJ2-2): GAGVSQSPSNKVTEKGKDVELRCDPISGHTALYWYRQSLGQGLEFLIYFQGNSAPDKSGLPSDRFSAERTGGSVSTLTIQRTQQEDSAVYLCASSLARAANTGELFFGEGSRLTVL.

The rearrangement links TRBV6-5 to TRBJ1-2; no firm D call. The CDR3 has 14 amino acids. Trimming left V 4 bases short and J 4 bases short, with 13 bases between. CDR1 and CDR2 from the germline V gene are MNHEY and SVGAGI. CDR3 amino acids: CASSSSEAIYGYTF. CDR3 DNA: TGTGCCAGCAGTTCCTCGGAAGCGATCTATGGCTACACCTTC.

The chain joins TRBV30 to TRBJ1-2, with a possible D match to TRBD1 (6 bases). This CDR3 region has 14 residues. The germline gives CDR1 GTSNPN, CDR2 SVGIG (reference sequence). V lost 3 bases to trimming and J lost 6 bases, with 17 bases between them. CDR3 residues: CAWRTGIALDGYTF. Written as DNA, the CDR3 is TGTGCCTGGAGAACAGGGATAGCGTTAGATGGCTACACCTTC. The whole variable domain, filled in from reference TRBV30 and TRBJ1-2, reads SQTIHQWPATLVQPVGSPLSLECTVEGTSNPNLYWYRQAAGRGLQLLFYSVGIGQISSEVPQNLSASRPQDRQFILSSKKLLLSDSGFYLCAWRTGIALDGYTFGSGTRLTVV.

The chain joins TRBV25-1 to TRBJ1-2; D is possibly TRBD1 (5 bases). The CDR3 spans 14 residues. The germline V gene has CDR1 MGHDK and CDR2 SYGVNS. V dropped 2 bases and J dropped 5 bases, with 12 bases sitting between them. The chain's CDR3 is CASSEPATVYGYTF. The CDR3 DNA is TGTGCCAGCAGTGAACCTGCGACAGTTTATGGCTACACCTTC.